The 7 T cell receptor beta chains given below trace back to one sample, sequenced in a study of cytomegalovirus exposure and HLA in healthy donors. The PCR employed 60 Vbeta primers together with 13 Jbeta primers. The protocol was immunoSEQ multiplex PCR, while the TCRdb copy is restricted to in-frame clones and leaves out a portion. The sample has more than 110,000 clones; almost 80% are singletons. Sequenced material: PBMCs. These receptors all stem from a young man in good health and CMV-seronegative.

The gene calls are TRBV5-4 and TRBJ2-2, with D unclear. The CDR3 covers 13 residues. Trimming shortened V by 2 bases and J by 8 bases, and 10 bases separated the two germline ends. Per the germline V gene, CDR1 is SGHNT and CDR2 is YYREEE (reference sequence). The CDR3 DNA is TGTGCCAGCAGCTTAGAGCCCCTGGGGGAGCTGTTTTTT. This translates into CASSLEPLGELFF.

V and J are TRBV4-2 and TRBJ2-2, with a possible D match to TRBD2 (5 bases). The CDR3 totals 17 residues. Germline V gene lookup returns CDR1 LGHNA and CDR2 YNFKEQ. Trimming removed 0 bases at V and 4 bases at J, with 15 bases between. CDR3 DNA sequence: TGTGCCAGCAGCCAAGATTGGAGGACCACCTCCACCGGGGAGCTGTTTTTT. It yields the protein CASSQDWRTTSTGELFF.

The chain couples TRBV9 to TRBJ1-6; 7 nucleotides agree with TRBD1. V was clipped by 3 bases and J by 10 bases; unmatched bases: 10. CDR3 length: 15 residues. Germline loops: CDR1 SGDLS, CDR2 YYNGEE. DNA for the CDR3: TGTGCCAGCAGCGCTGGAGACAGGGAGAGCTCACCCCTCCACTTT. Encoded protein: CASSAGDRESSPLHF.

The CDR3 DNA reads as TGTGCCAGCAGTGAATGGTGGGGAACGGTCTCCGGGGGAGGTAACGAGCAGTACTTC. It yields the protein CASSEWWGTVSGGGNEQYF. The V gene is TRBV6-1, the J gene TRBJ2-7, with a tentative D call TRBD2 (6 bases). V lost 2 bases to trimming and J lost 5 bases, with 28 bases between them. There are 19 residues in the CDR3. Looked up from germline, CDR1 is MNHNS and CDR2 is SASEGT.

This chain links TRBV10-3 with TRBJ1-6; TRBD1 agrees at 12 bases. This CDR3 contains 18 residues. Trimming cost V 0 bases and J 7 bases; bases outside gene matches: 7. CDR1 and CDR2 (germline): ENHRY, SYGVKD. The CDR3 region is CAISESGQGAGNNSPLHF. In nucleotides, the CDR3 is TGTGCCATCAGTGAGTCGGGACAGGGGGCAGGTAACAATTCACCCCTCCACTTT.

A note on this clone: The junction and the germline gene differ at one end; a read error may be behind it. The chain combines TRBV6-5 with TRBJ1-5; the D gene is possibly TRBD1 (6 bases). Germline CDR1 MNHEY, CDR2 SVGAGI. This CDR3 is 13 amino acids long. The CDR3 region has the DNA TGTGCCAGCAGTTACGGGGGCAAGCAGCCCCAGCATTTT. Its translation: CASSYGGKQPQHF.

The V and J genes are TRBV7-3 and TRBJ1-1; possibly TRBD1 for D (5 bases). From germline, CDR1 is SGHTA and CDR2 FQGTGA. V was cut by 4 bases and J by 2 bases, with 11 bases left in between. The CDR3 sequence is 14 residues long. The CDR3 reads CASSSQGGNTEAFF. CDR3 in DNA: TGTGCCAGCAGCTCGCAGGGAGGAAACACTGAAGCTTTCTTT.